This T cell receptor (beta chain) was recovered during a study of blood T cell repertoires in COVID-19. Assay: immunoSEQ multiplex PCR; the TCRdb copy retains only in-frame clones and omits some. This table has under 250,000 clones, around nine tenths appearing once. This CDR3 is 14 amino acids long. V shed 6 bases and J shed 1 base, with 10 bases lying between them. Per the germline V gene, CDR1 is SGDLS and CDR2 is YYNGEE. Sequenced input: peripheral blood. This TCR was recovered from a man in his 60s with COVID-19, enrolled during active disease. The genes are TRBV9 and TRBJ2-2; D may be TRBD1 (6 bases). The CDR3 DNA sequence: TGTGCCAGCATGCGACAGGAGAACACCGGGGAGCTGTTTTTT. This encodes CASMRQENTGELFF.